Presented here are 3 T cell receptor beta chains from one specimen sequenced in a study of shared clonotypes between healthy human individuals (dated by TCRdb to about 2020). Libraries came from the immunoSEQ multiplex PCR assay. TCRdb took over this immuneACCESS table, retaining in-frame rearrangements with V and J assigned. Such tables are incomplete; in checked studies, under half of the missing clones stem from an unresolved V gene, and the remainder is unexplained. Within this sample are approximately 2.1 million clones, with more than 80% of them counted one time only. The top ten clonotypes cover around 0.4% of the sample. Sequencing was done on a sample of naive CD4+ T cells from PBMCs. The cell subset or site label, as the study defines it: CD45RA+ positively selected. The receptors here all came from a young man in good health. Some clones in this sample may be carry-over from other donors' samples.

The genes are TRBV28 and TRBJ1-1; no reliable D call. Per the germline V gene, CDR1 is MDHEN and CDR2 is SYDVKM. The ends were cut back, 4 bases at V and 1 base at J, with 10 bases in the middle. The CDR3 contains 14 residues. CDR3 sequence: CASSSSPGNTEAFF. As DNA, the CDR3 is TGTGCCAGCAGTTCCAGCCCAGGGAACACTGAAGCTTTCTTT.

J is TRBJ2-2 and V is TRBV15, with D possibly matching TRBD2 (5 bases). This CDR3 comprises 15 residues. Germline CDR1 and CDR2: LNHNV and YYDKDF (reference sequence). The ends were cut back, 7 bases at V and 0 bases at J, with 12 bases in the middle. The CDR3 sequence is CATIPNGANTGELFF. The CDR3 DNA reads TGTGCCACCATCCCTAACGGGGCGAACACCGGGGAGCTGTTTTTT.

This chain joins TRBV5-1 and TRBJ2-7, with a possible D match to TRBD2 (7 bases). This CDR3 spans 13 amino acids. V was pared by 7 bases and J by 3 bases, with 14 bases between. Germline assignment: CDR1 SGHRS and CDR2 YFSETQ. The CDR3 region has the DNA TGCGCCAGCTCGAGGGGGGGTAACTACGAGCAGTACTTC. Its protein is CASSRGGNYEQYF.